This entry lists 10 T cell receptor beta chains sequenced from one sample in a study of blood T cells in healthy people across ages. Using a J-beta primer mix together with a sample-barcoded 5' primer, a second PCR was run for roughly 6 to 12 cycles. Each CDR3 protein is one row after TCRdb ran MiXCR on the 5' RACE reads. The repertoire has roughly 570,000 distinct CDR3 sequences, 27% of them found once; the top ten carry around 20%. Sequenced sample: blood. These receptors were collected from a woman aged 70-85 years in good health.

In its sample, this clonotype was seen once. This sequence joins TRBV6-1 and TRBJ2-7; D is perhaps TRBD2 (5 bases). Germline values: CDR1 MNHNS, CDR2 SASEGT. With 8 bases removed from V and 6 bases from J, the gap between germline ends came to 8 bases. The CDR3 has 10 residues. The CDR3 spells CASGLAEQYF. The DNA of the CDR3 is TGTGCCAGCGGCCTAGCCGAGCAGTACTTC.

This sequence joins TRBV18 and TRBJ1-2; 8 nucleotides line up with TRBD1. Germline lookup yields CDR1 KGHSH and CDR2 LQKENI. V lost 6 bases and J lost 4; bases outside the gene matches: 10. The CDR3 spans 15 residues. The CDR3 sequence: CASSSGTGLAYGYTF. CDR3 coding DNA: TGTGCCAGCTCTTCCGGGACAGGTCTCGCCTATGGCTACACCTTC.

This clonotype was counted a few times. The chain carries TRBV4-3 and TRBJ1-4, with 10 nucleotides matching TRBD1. The trim removed 4 bases at V and 4 bases at J, leaving 6 bases unmatched. The CDR3 contains 16 residues. The germline gives CDR1 LGHNA, CDR2 YSLEER. CDR3 DNA: TGCGCCAGCAGCCCTCGACAGGGGGCCGGTAATGAAAAACTGTTTTTT. As protein: CASSPRQGAGNEKLFF.

CDR3 bases: TGCAGCGTTGCCTTGCAGGGGGCTGGTGCGCAGTACTTC. Protein: CSVALQGAGAQYF. The rearrangement uses TRBV29-1 and TRBJ2-5, with TRBD1 matching over 8 bases. The V gene end was trimmed by 4 bases and the J gene end by 11 bases; junction bases not matched to a gene: 12. The CDR3 is 13 residues long. Germline assignment: CDR1 SQVTM and CDR2 ANQGSEA.

This clonotype showed up just a few times. The chain uses TRBV6-5 and TRBJ1-2; a possible D gene is TRBD1 (5 bases). Germline V gene data show CDR1 as MNHEY and CDR2 as SVGAGI. V gave up 0 bases and J gave up 7 bases, with 15 bases separating them. The CDR3 totals 15 residues. The DNA of the CDR3 is TGTGCCAGCAGTTACTCGAGTGAGGGGCGCGTTGGCTACACCTTC. Its protein product is CASSYSSEGRVGYTF.

Details on this clonotype: A much larger clone sits a single nucleotide away, making a read error possible. J is TRBJ1-5 and V is TRBV29-1; possibly TRBD1 for D (5 bases). This CDR3 contains 14 residues. Germline CDR1 SQVTM, CDR2 ANQGSEA. The V end lost 0 bases, the J end lost 3 bases, and 9 bases lay between the germline ends. This chain's CDR3 is CSVEESGDNQPQHF. The CDR3, as DNA: TGCAGCGTTGAAGAATCGGGGGACAATCAGCCCCAGCATTTT. Complete variable domain (other parts from reference TRBV29-1 and TRBJ1-5): SAVISQKPSRDICQRGTSLTIQCQVDSQVTMMFWYRQQPGQSLTLIATANQGSEATYESGFVIDKFPISRPNLTFSTLTVSNMSPEDSSIYLCSVEESGDNQPQHFGDGTRLSIL.

This chain connects TRBV11-2 to TRBJ2-5; the D is unclear. CDR3 length: 13 residues. Per germline, CDR1 SGHAT and CDR2 FQNNGV. V lost 1 base to trimming and J lost 14 bases, with 17 bases between them. CDR3 sequence reads: CASSLVAAPPKYF. Here the CDR3 DNA reads TGTGCCAGCAGCTTAGTTGCTGCCCCACCAAAATACTTC.

A few counts support this clonotype. The rearrangement uses TRBV9 and TRBJ2-3, with 13 bases lining up with TRBD2. Germline CDR1 SGDLS, CDR2 YYNGEE. The length of the CDR3 is 15 residues. Trimming at V came to 7 bases and at J to 6 bases, leaving 8 bases not matched to a gene. CDR3 DNA sequence: TGTGCCAGCGGCCGACTAGCGGGGGGACGGGATACGCAGTATTTT. Its protein product is CASGRLAGGRDTQYF.

The gene calls are TRBV5-1 and TRBJ1-1; a weak D match, TRBD1 (5 bases). CDR1 is SGHRS and CDR2 is YFSETQ in the germline V gene. The CDR3 runs 14 residues. With 4 bases removed from V and 0 bases from J, the gap between germline ends came to 10 bases. CDR3 loop: CASSPDNVNTEAFF. CDR3 in DNA: TGCGCCAGCAGCCCGGACAACGTGAACACTGAAGCTTTCTTT.

This clonotype was picked up one time. The chain joins TRBV5-1 to TRBJ1-1; tentative D call: TRBD1 (5 bases). Trimming removed 4 bases at V and 4 bases at J, with 17 bases between. Germline V gene lookup returns CDR1 SGHRS and CDR2 YFSETQ. This CDR3 spans 15 amino acids. The DNA for the CDR3 is TGCGCCAGCAGCGATCTGAACTCGGGGGTCACTGAAGCTTTCTTT. This codes for CASSDLNSGVTEAFF.